This T cell receptor (beta chain) was found in a study of blood T cell repertoires in COVID-19. Overall study context: Some COVID-19 samples were acute and others convalescent; all came from the United States, Italy and Spain. The cDNA or gDNA used as material had been derived from T cells, B-cell-depleted T cells, or PBMCs.

In the authors' methods: Reference gene primer amplification gave nucleated cell count estimates. The data were produced by immunoSEQ multiplex PCR, yet TCRdb's version contains in-frame clones alone and is incomplete. That table supplies the V and J calls and clone size; D and trimming were determined from the DNA. The sample lists approximately 46,000 clones, 86% occurring once. CDR1 and CDR2 (germline): MNHEY, SVGAGI. With V trimmed by 6 bases and J by 3 bases, 3 bases remained unmatched. The CDR3 loop spans 15 amino acids. This clonotype was sampled from a man in his 60s with active or convalescent COVID-19. The chain carries TRBV6-5 and TRBJ1-4; 11 nucleotides match TRBD1. The sample taken for sequencing was peripheral blood. This CDR3 reads CASRDRGRANEKLFF. The CDR3 region has the DNA TGTGCCAGCAGGGACAGGGGGCGTGCTAATGAAAAACTGTTTTTT.